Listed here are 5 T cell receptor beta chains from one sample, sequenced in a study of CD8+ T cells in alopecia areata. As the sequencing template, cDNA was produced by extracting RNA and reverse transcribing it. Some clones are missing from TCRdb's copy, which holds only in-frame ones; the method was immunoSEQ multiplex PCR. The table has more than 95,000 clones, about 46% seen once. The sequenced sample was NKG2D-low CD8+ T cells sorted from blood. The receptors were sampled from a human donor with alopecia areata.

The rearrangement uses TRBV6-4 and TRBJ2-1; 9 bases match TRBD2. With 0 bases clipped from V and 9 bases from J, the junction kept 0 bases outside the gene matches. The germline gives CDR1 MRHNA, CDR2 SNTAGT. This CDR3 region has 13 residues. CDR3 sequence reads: CASSDSTSGEQFF. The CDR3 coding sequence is TGTGCCAGCAGTGACTCGACTAGCGGTGAGCAGTTCTTC.

This CDR3 is CSVDRNDGDTQYF. For the CDR3, the DNA is TGCAGCGTTGACAGGAATGATGGAGATACGCAGTATTTT. This chain joins TRBV29-1 and TRBJ2-3; D is unclear. CDR3 length: 13 amino acids. The germline gives CDR1 SQVTM, CDR2 ANQGSEA. Trimming removed 3 bases from V and 5 bases from J, with 12 bases in between.

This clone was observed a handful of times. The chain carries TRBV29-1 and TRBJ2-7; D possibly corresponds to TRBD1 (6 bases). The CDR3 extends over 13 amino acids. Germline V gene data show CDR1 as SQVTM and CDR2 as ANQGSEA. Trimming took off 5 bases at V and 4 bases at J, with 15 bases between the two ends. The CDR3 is CSVPTIQGYEQYF. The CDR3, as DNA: TGCAGCGTTCCCACCATCCAGGGGTACGAGCAGTACTTC.

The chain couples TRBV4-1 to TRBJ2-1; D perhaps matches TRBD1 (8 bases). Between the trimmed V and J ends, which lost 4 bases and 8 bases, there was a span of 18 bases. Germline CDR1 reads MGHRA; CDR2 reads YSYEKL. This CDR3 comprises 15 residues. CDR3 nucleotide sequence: TGCGCCAGCAGCCCAGGGAGGACAGGGAGGGATGAGCAGTTCTTC. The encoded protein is CASSPGRTGRDEQFF.

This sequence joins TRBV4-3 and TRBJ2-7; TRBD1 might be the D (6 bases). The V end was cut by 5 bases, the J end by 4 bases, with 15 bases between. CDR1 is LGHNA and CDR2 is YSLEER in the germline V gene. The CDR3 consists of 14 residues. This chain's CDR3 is CASSEDGTSYEQYF. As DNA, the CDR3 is TGCGCCAGCAGCGAGGACGGGACATCATACGAGCAGTACTTC.